This T cell receptor (beta chain) was identified in a study of blood T cell repertoires in COVID-19. Study overall: The cDNA or gDNA used as material had been derived from T cells, B-cell-depleted T cells, or PBMCs.

Recruits, aged about 18 to 95 years, lived in 24 US areas. Donors in Cohort 3 who had recovered were those with two negative PCRs, healthcare professional clearance, or resolution of their symptoms. With 2 bases removed from V and 10 bases from J, the gap between germline ends came to 27 bases. The CDR3 consists of 18 residues. Germline V gene sequence: CDR1 MDHEN, CDR2 SYDVKM. Original processing methods: Quantification of nucleated cells was approximated via reference gene primer amplification. TCRdb's table, derived via immunoSEQ multiplex PCR, lists solely in-frame clones and lacks some. That table furnishes V, J and clone size, whereas the DNA furnished D and trimming. The data hold about 400,000 clones, with roughly 86% observed a single time.

The chain recombines TRBV28 with TRBJ2-1; tentatively, D is TRBD2 (6 bases). This clonotype was obtained from a woman aged 25-40 years who had recovered from COVID-19. The sample consisted of PBMCs or T cells enriched from blood (not recorded which). The CDR3 region is CASSLALGGARGLWEQFF. CDR3 in DNA: TGTGCCAGCAGTTTAGCCCTTGGCGGAGCGCGGGGACTCTGGGAGCAGTTCTTC.